The source of this T cell receptor (beta chain) is a study of T cell responses to AZD1222 COVID-19 vaccine. The study, taken as a whole, reports: Mapped onto spike, vaccine-associated CD4 TCRs spanned it and were dominant at 160-218 and 743-854. Nearly half of spike-specific TCRs reportedly target unmutated variant regions.

CDR1 SQVTM and CDR2 ANQGSEA come from the germline V gene. This CDR3 contains 15 residues. V dropped 0 bases and J dropped 0 bases, with 9 bases sitting between them. Profiling relied on immunoSEQ multiplex PCR, and the TCRdb table lists in-frame clones only, not all of them. The sample includes 100,000 to 120,000 clones, about 88% of them seen just once. As regards this clone: Its antigen is currently unknown.

Second-dose recipients at about 4 or about 12 weeks were treated as one pooled group. This sample comprised peripheral blood, obtained 28 days after the second AZD1222 dose. The chain combines TRBV29-1 with TRBJ1-3; D uncertain. The TCR comes from an adult who received the AZD1222 COVID-19 vaccine. In DNA, the CDR3 is TGCAGCGTTGAAGAGTACATTTTCTCTGGAAACACCATATATTTT. As protein: CSVEEYIFSGNTIYF.